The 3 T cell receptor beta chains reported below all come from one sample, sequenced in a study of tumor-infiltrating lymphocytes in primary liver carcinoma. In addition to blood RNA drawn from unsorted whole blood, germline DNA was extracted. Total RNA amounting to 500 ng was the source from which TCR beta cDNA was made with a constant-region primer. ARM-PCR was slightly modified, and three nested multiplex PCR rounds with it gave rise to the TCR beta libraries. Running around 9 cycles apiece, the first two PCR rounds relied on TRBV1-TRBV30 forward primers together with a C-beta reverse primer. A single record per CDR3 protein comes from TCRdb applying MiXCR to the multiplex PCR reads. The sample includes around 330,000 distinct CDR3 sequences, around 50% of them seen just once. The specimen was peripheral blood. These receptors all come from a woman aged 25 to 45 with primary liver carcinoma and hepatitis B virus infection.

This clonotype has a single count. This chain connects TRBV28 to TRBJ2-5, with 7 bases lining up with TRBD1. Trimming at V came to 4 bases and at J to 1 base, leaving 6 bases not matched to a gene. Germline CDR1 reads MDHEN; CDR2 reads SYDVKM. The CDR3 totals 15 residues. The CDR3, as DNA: TGTGCCAGCAGTTCTCCCGGGACAGTCCAAGAGACCCAGTACTTC. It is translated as CASSSPGTVQETQYF.

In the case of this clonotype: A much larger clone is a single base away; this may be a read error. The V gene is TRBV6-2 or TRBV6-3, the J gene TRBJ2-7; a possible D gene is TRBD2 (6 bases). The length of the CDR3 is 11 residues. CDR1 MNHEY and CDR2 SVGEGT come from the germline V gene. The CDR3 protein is CASGTGYDQYF. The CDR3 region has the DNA TGTGCCAGCGGGACTGGCTACGACCAGTACTTC.

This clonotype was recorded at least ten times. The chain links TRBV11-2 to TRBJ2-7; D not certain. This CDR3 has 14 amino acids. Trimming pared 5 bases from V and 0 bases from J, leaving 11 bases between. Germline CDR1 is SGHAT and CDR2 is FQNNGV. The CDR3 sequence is CASSIVSASYEQYF. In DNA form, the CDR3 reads TGTGCCAGCAGCATCGTCAGTGCCTCCTACGAGCAGTACTTC.